The source of this T cell receptor beta chain is a study of T cells in Graves' hyperthyroidism and ophthalmopathy. Note on this clonotype: Its antigen is as yet unknown.

What was amplified from RNA transcripts were TCR beta CDR3 regions. First-round RT-PCR with HTBI primers amplified the TCR CDR3 region. Each CDR3 protein gets one entry after TCRdb re-called the multiplex PCR reads with MiXCR. Found here are approximately 640,000 distinct CDR3 sequences, 45% of them singletons; the top ten hold about 7.7%. Study conclusions and caveats: Classification by a 13 V-J model distinguished ophthalmopathy from stable hyperthyroidism.

The sequence came from an adult man with Graves' disease, either hyperthyroidism or ophthalmopathy (not recorded which). Sequences were obtained from peripheral blood or thyroid tissue (not recorded which).

The CDR3 DNA reads TGTGCCACCAGTGACCCGGGACAGGGAAGGGGCTACACCTTC. This translates into CATSDPGQGRGYTF. This chain links TRBV24-1 with TRBJ1-2, with TRBD1 matching 9 bases. This CDR3 is built from 14 residues. V was clipped by 4 bases and J by 8 bases; unmatched bases: 7. Germline V gene data show CDR1 as KGHDR and CDR2 as SFDVKD.